This T cell receptor (beta chain) was found in a study of OX40 agonist ivuxolimab in advanced cancers. Findings of the study overall: Within 6 weeks, CD4+ and CD8+ blood T cells expanded clonally at 0.1 to 3.0 mg/kg. It was not determined which antigens were specifically recognized by the peripheral T cells that had undergone clonal expansion. Average numbers of expanded clones were greater in CD8+ T cells than in CD4+. Some of the nonresponding patients also showed low levels of normalized T-cell clonal expansion.

Clones were sequenced by immunoSEQ multiplex PCR, and TCRdb holds only the in-frame ones, with some missing. The data hold over 150,000 clones, with roughly 94% observed a single time. The V and J ends lost 4 bases and 6 bases, in that order; junction bases with no gene match: 7. The CDR3 has 15 residues. Germline lookup yields CDR1 SEHNR and CDR2 FQNEAQ (reference sequence). With regard to this clone: Its antigen is unidentified.

The genes are TRBV7-9 and TRBJ2-2, with TRBD1 matching 8 bases. The sequence derives from an adult with an advanced solid tumor such as melanoma, head and neck, liver or kidney cancer. The specimen comprised CD4+ or CD8+ T cells sorted from blood, sampled in a trial of the OX40 agonist ivuxolimab. Here the CDR3 DNA reads TGTGCCAGCAGCTGGACCGGGACAGGCCCCGGGGAGCTGTTTTTT. Residues: CASSWTGTGPGELFF.